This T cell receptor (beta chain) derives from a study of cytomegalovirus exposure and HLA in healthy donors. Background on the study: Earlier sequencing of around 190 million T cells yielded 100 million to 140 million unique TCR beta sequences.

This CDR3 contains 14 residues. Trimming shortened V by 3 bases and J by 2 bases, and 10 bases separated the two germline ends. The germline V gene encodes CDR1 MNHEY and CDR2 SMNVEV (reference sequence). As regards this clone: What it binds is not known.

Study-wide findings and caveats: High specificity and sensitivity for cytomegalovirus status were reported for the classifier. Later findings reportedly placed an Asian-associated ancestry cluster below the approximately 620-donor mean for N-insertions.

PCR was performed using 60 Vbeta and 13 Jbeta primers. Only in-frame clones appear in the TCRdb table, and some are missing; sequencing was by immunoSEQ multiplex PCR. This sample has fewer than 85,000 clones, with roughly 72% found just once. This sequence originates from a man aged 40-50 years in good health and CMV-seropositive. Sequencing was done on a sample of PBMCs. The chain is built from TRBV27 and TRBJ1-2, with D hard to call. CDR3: CASSFHPRNYGYTF. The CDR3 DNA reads TGTGCCAGCAGTTTCCATCCCCGGAACTATGGCTACACCTTC.